These 29 T cell receptor beta chains originate from one sample sequenced in a study of blood T cells in healthy people across ages. A second PCR, run for about 7 to 11 cycles, used a sample-barcoded 5' primer plus a J-beta primer mix. One entry per CDR3 protein results from TCRdb running MiXCR on the 5' RACE reads. This sample has some 790,000 distinct CDR3 sequences; around 30% occur once, and the top ten carry roughly a sixth. The sequenced sample was blood. Receptors were obtained from a woman older than 75 in good health.

This clonotype was recorded at least ten times. The chain's CDR3 is CASSLVEGGSNEQYF. Written as DNA, the CDR3 is TGTGCCAGCAGCCTCGTGGAGGGGGGCTCGAACGAGCAGTACTTC. This rearrangement joins TRBV6-6 to TRBJ2-7; D might be TRBD1 or TRBD2, each matching 6 bases. With 6 bases removed from V and 5 bases from J, the gap between germline ends came to 20 bases. This CDR3 region has 15 residues. CDR1 MNHNY and CDR2 SVGAGI come from the germline V gene (reference sequence).

This clonotype showed up many times. The chain has TRBV20-1 and TRBJ2-5; a possible D gene is TRBD1 (5 bases). Trimming removed 5 bases from V and 2 bases from J, with 12 bases in between. The germline V gene has CDR1 DFQATT and CDR2 SNEGSKA (reference sequence). The CDR3 extends over 13 amino acids. CDR3 coding DNA: TGCAGTGCTGGTCTAAGGGGACAAGAGACCCAGTACTTC. It specifies CSAGLRGQETQYF.

This clonotype was observed at least ten times. This chain links TRBV20-1 with TRBJ2-3; 12 nucleotides line up with TRBD1. Germline lookup yields CDR1 DFQATT and CDR2 SNEGSKA (reference sequence). V was clipped by 1 base and J by 4 bases; unmatched bases: 12. There are 18 residues in the CDR3. CDR3 in amino acids: CSARAASGTGGLPDTQYF. The CDR3 bases are TGCAGTGCTAGAGCCGCCTCCGGGACAGGGGGCCTCCCAGATACGCAGTATTTT.

This clonotype came up many times. The chain has TRBV5-1 and TRBJ2-1; 7 bases map to TRBD2. The CDR3 runs to 16 residues. Germline V CDR1 and CDR2: SGHRS, YFSETQ. The ends lost 0 bases at V and 6 bases at J; junction bases unmatched: 9. CDR3 sequence reads: CASSLVAGPGGNEQFF. In DNA form, the CDR3 reads TGCGCCAGCAGCTTGGTGGCCGGGCCGGGGGGCAATGAGCAGTTCTTC.

Turning to this clonotype: A much bigger clone sits one base away, suggesting this may be a read error. The V and J genes are TRBV12-3 or TRBV12-4 and TRBJ2-3; tentative D call: TRBD1 (7 bases). The CDR3 consists of 14 residues. CDR3 DNA: TGTGCCAGCAGTTCTCAGGGGGGCACAGATGCGCAGTATTTT. This sequence encodes CASSSQGGTDAQYF.

The table lists this clonotype with many counts. This chain joins TRBV11-2 and TRBJ2-1, with 11 bases identical to TRBD2. The CDR3 covers 14 residues. Germline values: CDR1 SGHAT, CDR2 FQNNGV. V lost 4 bases and J lost 8; bases outside the gene matches: 4. CDR3 loop: CASSYTSGGYEQFF. In nucleotides, the CDR3 is TGTGCCAGCAGCTATACTAGCGGGGGATATGAGCAGTTCTTC.

This clonotype was counted a single time. A single base separates this from a much larger clone, so it may be a read error. The gene calls are TRBV9 and TRBJ2-3; perhaps D is TRBD1 or TRBD2 (5 bases each). Germline V gene data show CDR1 as SGDLS and CDR2 as YYNGEE. This CDR3 region has 15 residues. The CDR3 is CACSVGTGLTDTQYF. As DNA, the CDR3 is TGTGCCTGCAGCGTAGGGACGGGCTTAACAGATACGCAGTATTTT.

The table lists this clonotype with many counts. This chain uses TRBV5-1 with TRBJ1-1; 7 bases map to TRBD1. The V gene's germline CDR1 is SGHRS and CDR2 YFSETQ. Unmatched junction bases numbered 9, after V lost 3 bases and J lost 1 base. The length of the CDR3 is 16 residues. The CDR3 is CASSSQPRTGNTEAFF. The CDR3 nucleotides read TGCGCCAGCAGCTCCCAGCCTCGGACAGGGAACACTGAAGCTTTCTTT.

This clonotype was counted ten times or more. CDR3 nucleotide sequence: TGTGCCAGCATCGGGAACACAGATACGCAGTATTTT. This gives the protein CASIGNTDTQYF. The chain has TRBV28 and TRBJ2-3, with D perhaps TRBD2 (5 bases). Trimming removed 7 bases from V and 2 bases from J, with 7 bases in between. Germline V gene data show CDR1 as MDHEN and CDR2 as SYDVKM. CDR3 length equals 12 residues.

This clonotype was counted once. The chain links TRBV15 to TRBJ1-3; no firm D call. The ends were cut back, 3 bases at V and 4 bases at J, with 10 bases in the middle. CDR1 and CDR2 (germline): LNHNV, YYDKDF (reference sequence). This CDR3 is 14 amino acids long. The CDR3 nucleotides read TGTGCCACCAGCAGCACCGTTCCAGGAAACACCATATATTTT. The encoded protein is CATSSTVPGNTIYF.

This clonotype was detected ten times or more. V is TRBV5-1 and J is TRBJ2-7; D may be TRBD2 (6 bases). V was trimmed by 0 bases and J by 3 bases, leaving 19 bases between them. The CDR3 is made up of 17 amino acids. Per the germline V gene, CDR1 is SGHRS and CDR2 is YFSETQ. CDR3 protein: CASSLVGVGGLDYEQYF. The CDR3, as DNA: TGCGCCAGCAGCTTGGTGGGAGTAGGAGGGCTGGACTACGAGCAGTACTTC.

The chain employs TRBV11-2 and TRBJ1-1; TRBD1 might be the D (5 bases). This CDR3 region has 16 residues. The V and J ends lost 6 bases and 5 bases respectively, with 22 bases between them. Germline V gene lookup returns CDR1 SGHAT and CDR2 FQNNGV. CDR3 sequence reads: CASRRIQVGLGTEAFF. CDR3 DNA sequence: TGTGCCAGCAGAAGAATACAGGTCGGGCTAGGGACTGAAGCTTTCTTT.

For this clonotype: An end of the junction differs from the germline gene, which may be a read error. The gene calls are TRBV18 and TRBJ2-1, with TRBD2 matching over 14 bases. Per the germline V gene, CDR1 is KGHSH and CDR2 is LQKENI. The CDR3 runs 16 residues. The CDR3 protein is CTSSPGLAGGNNEQFF. In DNA form, the CDR3 reads TGTACCAGCTCACCCGGACTAGCGGGGGGAAACAATGAGCAGTTCTTC.

On this clonotype: This may be a read error: a much more frequent sequence differs by one nucleotide. CDR3: CGAQGFGGYTF. CDR3 DNA sequence: TGCGGCGCCCAGGGTTTCGGTGGCTACACCTTC. V is TRBV29-1 and J is TRBJ1-2; D might be TRBD1 (5 bases). The CDR3 runs 11 residues. Germline CDR1 reads SQVTM; CDR2 reads ANQGSEA.

With regard to this clonotype: One end of the junction varies from germline; a read error may be responsible. The CDR3 is CAGSLAQSTDTQYF. As DNA, the CDR3 is TGTGCCGGCAGTCTCGCGCAGAGCACAGATACGCAGTATTTT. The chain recombines TRBV6-2 or TRBV6-3 with TRBJ2-3; D call uncertain. Germline V gene sequence: CDR1 MNHEY, CDR2 SVGEGT. CDR3 length: 14 residues.

This rearrangement joins TRBV3-1 to TRBJ2-5; 8 positions agree with TRBD1. Trimming removed 5 bases from V and 4 bases from J; junction bases left unmatched: 9. Germline V gene sequence: CDR1 LGHDT, CDR2 YNNKEL (reference sequence). There are 15 residues in the CDR3. For the CDR3, the DNA is TGTGCCAGCAGCGGGCGGACAGGGTGGGGAGAGACCCAGTACTTC. It is translated as CASSGRTGWGETQYF.

V is TRBV27 and J is TRBJ1-2; D may be TRBD1 (6 bases). The CDR3 spans 15 residues. Between the trimmed V and J ends, which lost 4 bases and 4 bases, there was a span of 16 bases. Germline V gene sequence: CDR1 MNHEY, CDR2 SMNVEV (reference sequence). The CDR3, as DNA: TGTGCCAGCAGTTCACGGCGGGGGCGCATCTATGGCTACACCTTC. Translation gives CASSSRRGRIYGYTF.

V and J are TRBV10-3 and TRBJ1-2; possibly TRBD1 for D (5 bases). The germline CDR1 and CDR2 sequences are ENHRY and SYGVKD. The CDR3 consists of 14 residues. V gave up 0 bases and J gave up 4 bases, with 9 bases separating them. The CDR3 sequence: CAISESSTVYGYTF. The CDR3 DNA sequence: TGTGCCATCAGTGAGTCTTCGACAGTCTATGGCTACACCTTC.

The chain has TRBV9 and TRBJ1-2; D is perhaps TRBD1 (6 bases). The CDR3 has 16 residues. Looked up from germline, CDR1 is SGDLS and CDR2 is YYNGEE. V was shortened by 2 bases and J by 0 bases, with 14 bases between the two germline ends. For the CDR3, the DNA is TGTGCCAGCAGCGTCGACGACAGGTCAGCTAACTATGGCTACACCTTC. Protein product: CASSVDDRSANYGYTF.

This clonotype was counted once. The chain links TRBV15 to TRBJ1-3; D gene ambiguous. The CDR3 length is 15 residues. Germline values: CDR1 LNHNV, CDR2 YYDKDF (reference sequence). Trimming pared 6 bases from V and 3 bases from J, leaving 15 bases between. Written as DNA, the CDR3 is TGTGCCACCAGGGGAGCGGGAGCAAGTGGAAACACCATATATTTT. Translation gives CATRGAGASGNTIYF.

As for this clonotype: A read error may account for a junction end that differs from germline. The chain employs TRBV27 and TRBJ2-6; 7 bases map to TRBD1. The CDR3 loop spans 16 amino acids. Germline CDR1 is MNHEY and CDR2 is SMNVEV (reference sequence). CDR3 loop: CASRRQGRSGANVRTF. CDR3 nucleotides: TGTGCCAGCAGAAGACAGGGCCGCTCTGGGGCCAACGTCCGGACTTTC.

CDR3 residues: CASSQVTSFYGYTF. As DNA, the CDR3 is TGTGCCAGCAGCCAAGTCACGAGTTTCTATGGCTACACCTTC. This chain joins TRBV3-1 and TRBJ1-2; D gene ambiguous. Trimming removed 1 base from V and 4 bases from J, with 10 bases in between. The germline V gene encodes CDR1 LGHDT and CDR2 YNNKEL (reference sequence). The CDR3 loop spans 14 amino acids.

This clonotype came up many times. The J gene is TRBJ2-5, the V gene TRBV7-2; 10 bases line up with TRBD1. Germline V lookup: CDR1 SGHTA, CDR2 FQGNSA. The V gene end was trimmed by 2 bases and the J gene end by 7 bases; junction bases not matched to a gene: 7. The CDR3 spans 15 residues. Here the CDR3 DNA reads TGTGCCAGCAGCTTACAGCGGGACAGGGGCCGGACCCAGTACTTC. Residues: CASSLQRDRGRTQYF.

The V call is TRBV5-1, the J call TRBJ1-2; D may be TRBD1 (6 bases). Trimming took off 2 bases at V and 8 bases at J, with 16 bases between the two ends. The CDR3 is 14 amino acids. Germline CDR1 is SGHRS and CDR2 is YFSETQ. CDR3 in amino acids: CASSLEGVGSGYTF. The DNA for the CDR3 is TGCGCCAGCAGCTTAGAGGGGGTCGGAAGCGGCTACACCTTC.

This clonotype was counted only a few times. This chain joins TRBV18 and TRBJ1-4; no firm D call. With 3 bases removed from V and 6 bases from J, the gap between germline ends came to 8 bases. Germline lookup yields CDR1 KGHSH and CDR2 LQKENI. There are 13 residues in the CDR3. DNA for the CDR3: TGTGCCAGCTCACCTATCGCCGATGAAAAACTGTTTTTT. It translates to CASSPIADEKLFF.

The sample holds many counts of this clonotype. V is TRBV24-1 and J is TRBJ2-3; D uncertain. V lost 2 bases and J lost 0, with 5 bases in between. Germline V gives CDR1 KGHDR, CDR2 SFDVKD. This CDR3 spans 14 amino acids. The CDR3 DNA sequence: TGTGCCACCAGTGATTATAGGAGCACAGATACGCAGTATTTT. It yields the protein CATSDYRSTDTQYF.

In regard to this clonotype: A much larger clone is a single base away; this may be a read error. The J gene is TRBJ2-3, the V gene TRBV15; D is undetermined. From germline, CDR1 is LNHNV and CDR2 YYDKDF (reference sequence). This CDR3 comprises 11 residues. V dropped 3 bases and J dropped 11 bases, with 9 bases sitting between them. This CDR3 is CATSSSYMQYF. The DNA for the CDR3 is TGTGCCACCAGCAGTTCGTATATGCAGTATTTT.

This clonotype came up many times. The rearrangement joins TRBV5-1 to TRBJ2-1, with 8 bases lining up with TRBD2. Trimming removed 4 bases from V and 4 bases from J; junction bases left unmatched: 7. The CDR3 sequence is 15 residues long. In germline, CDR1 is SGHRS, CDR2 YFSETQ. The CDR3 region has the DNA TGCGCCAGCAGCCCCCCGGGGGGGCCGTACAATGAGCAGTTCTTC. Protein: CASSPPGGPYNEQFF.

The chain couples TRBV12-3 or TRBV12-4 to TRBJ1-4; no definite D call. V dropped 7 bases and J dropped 7 bases, with 10 bases sitting between them. The CDR3 is 12 residues long. CDR3 sequence reads: CASTARSEKLFF. CDR3 in DNA: TGTGCCAGCACCGCTCGAAGTGAAAAACTGTTTTTT.